The 4 T cell receptor beta chains below all came from one sample that was sequenced in a study of a mutant IDH1 vaccine in newly diagnosed glioma. Only in-frame clones appear in the TCRdb table, and some are missing; sequencing was by immunoSEQ multiplex PCR. The table shows approximately 60,000 clones, with about 90% occurring only once. The sample's time point: week 5, during vaccination. Topical imiquimod accompanied each vaccine dose, which consisted of 300 ug of mutant IDH1 20-mer peptide. These receptors are not linked to any known antigen. Here the sequenced sample was PBMCs, taken from a glioma patient whose treatment included an IDH1 peptide vaccine. Every receptor here comes from a woman in her thirties or forties with glioma.

The rearrangement uses TRBV6-1 and TRBJ2-2; the match to TRBD2 covers 7 bases. This CDR3 region has 15 residues. Germline CDR1 and CDR2: MNHNS and SASEGT. Trimming took 5 bases from V and 1 from J; bases not matched to a gene: 4. The CDR3 DNA sequence: TGTGCCAGCAGTTCGGGACTACTGAACACCGGGGAGCTGTTTTTT. Its translation is CASSSGLLNTGELFF.

The chain combines TRBV7-2 with TRBJ1-5; D call uncertain. Germline CDR1 reads SGHTA; CDR2 reads FQGNSA. The germline V and J ends were trimmed by 3 bases and 1 base, with 4 bases remaining between them. This CDR3 spans 13 amino acids. The CDR3: CASSFRSNQPQHF. CDR3 in DNA: TGTGCCAGCAGCTTTCGAAGCAATCAGCCCCAGCATTTT.

J is TRBJ1-1 and V is TRBV10-2, with a weak D call TRBD1 (6 bases). Germline assignment: CDR1 WSHSY and CDR2 SAAADI. CDR3 length: 12 amino acids. V lost 6 bases to trimming and J lost 10 bases, with 15 bases between them. CDR3 nucleotides: TGCGCCAGCAGGGCTGACAAAGGGGGAGCTTTCTTT. It encodes CASRADKGGAFF.

V and J are TRBV2 and TRBJ1-3; D not certain. Germline values: CDR1 SNHLY, CDR2 FYNNEI. This CDR3 spans 16 amino acids. Trimming removed 2 bases at V and 0 bases at J, with 11 bases between. CDR3: CASSETDWGSGNTIYF. The CDR3 coding sequence is TGTGCCAGCAGTGAAACAGACTGGGGCTCTGGAAACACCATATATTTT. Full variable domain (remainder filled in from reference TRBV2 and TRBJ1-3): EPEVTQTPSHQVTQMGQEVILRCVPISNHLYFYWYRQILGQKVEFLVSFYNNEISEKSEIFDDQFSVERPDGSNFTLKIRSTKLEDSAMYFCASSETDWGSGNTIYFGEGSWLTVV.